This TCR beta chain was captured in a study of low-dose radiotherapy and immunotherapy resistance in tumors. Time point indicated: before trial treatment. Covering alpha and beta chains, TRAV- and TRBV-specific primers were used for the first-strand cDNA. TCRs were amplified for about 18 PCR cycles with a constant-region primer and V-primer adapter. A single record per CDR3 protein comes from TCRdb applying MiXCR to the reads. This table has some 82,000 distinct CDR3 sequences, under 20% appearing once. The trim removed 1 base at V and 7 bases at J, leaving 4 bases unmatched. The CDR3 has 15 amino acids. CDR1 is DFQATT and CDR2 is SNEGSKA in the germline V gene (reference sequence). The table lists this clonotype with many counts.

The clonotype comes from a male donor with prostate cancer. The source was PBMCs, collected before treatment. The V gene is TRBV20-1, the J gene TRBJ2-1; 13 bases are shared with TRBD2. The CDR3 reads CSARGPGLAGNEQFF. The CDR3 region has the DNA TGCAGTGCTAGAGGACCGGGACTAGCGGGAAATGAGCAGTTCTTC.